The 21 T cell receptor beta chains reported below all come from one sample, sequenced in a study of glioma-infiltrating T cells after dendritic cell vaccination. Using immunoSEQ multiplex PCR, the repertoire was profiled, and TCRdb retains in-frame clones only, with some absent. The data show more than 100,000 clones, roughly 80% seen once. The sample was blood, taken before dendritic cell vaccination. These receptor sequences come from a human donor with glioblastoma.

The chain is built from TRBV4-2 and TRBJ1-6, with D unclear. Trimming removed 0 bases from V and 16 bases from J, with 10 bases in between. Germline V gene sequence: CDR1 LGHNA, CDR2 YNFKEQ. The CDR3 is 12 residues long. The CDR3 region is CASSQEFGSLHF. The DNA for the CDR3 is TGTGCCAGCAGCCAAGAGTTCGGGTCTCTCCACTTT.

V gene TRBV4-3 combines with J gene TRBJ2-7; 8 nucleotides line up with TRBD2. The CDR3 loop spans 15 amino acids. V shed 3 bases and J 3 bases; nucleotides not matched to a gene: 7. Per germline, CDR1 LGHNA and CDR2 YSLEER. The CDR3 loop reads CASSHGSGDLYEQYF. In DNA form, the CDR3 reads TGCGCCAGCAGCCACGGTAGCGGGGACCTCTACGAGCAGTACTTC.

The chain uses TRBV5-1 and TRBJ2-6, with 7 nucleotides matching TRBD2. Germline CDR1 is SGHRS and CDR2 is YFSETQ. There are 18 residues in the CDR3. J was trimmed by 1 base and V by 0 bases; bases with no gene match: 7. The DNA of the CDR3 is TGCGCCAGCAGCTTGGGTCCAGGGAGGGGATCTGGGGCCAACGTCCTGACTTTC. Translated, it gives CASSLGPGRGSGANVLTF.

This sequence joins TRBV27 and TRBJ1-3; D may be TRBD1 (6 bases). Germline CDR1 reads MNHEY; CDR2 reads SMNVEV (reference sequence). V was shortened by 6 bases and J by 5 bases, with 14 bases between the two germline ends. The CDR3 has 14 residues. Here the CDR3 DNA reads TGTGCCAGCAGAGCACAGGGAACTAGAAACACCATATATTTT. This gives the protein CASRAQGTRNTIYF.

V and J are TRBV7-2 and TRBJ2-1; D unclear. Germline CDR1 and CDR2: SGHTA and FQGNSA. The V end was cut by 3 bases, the J end by 8 bases, with 8 bases between. The length of the CDR3 is 12 residues. The CDR3 region has the DNA TGTGCCAGCAGCTTGCGATTTCATGAGCAGTTCTTC. Translation: CASSLRFHEQFF. The whole variable domain, remainder taken from reference TRBV7-2 and TRBJ2-1, is GAGVSQSPSNKVTEKGKDVELRCDPISGHTALYWYRQSLGQGLEFLIYFQGNSAPDKSGLPSDRFSAERTGGSVSTLTIQRTQQEDSAVYLCASSLRFHEQFFGPGTRLTVL.

The chain has TRBV6-4 and TRBJ1-5; weak D call: TRBD1 (5 bases). Per the germline V gene, CDR1 is MRHNA and CDR2 is SNTAGT. There are 18 residues in the CDR3. The V and J ends lost 4 bases and 5 bases respectively, with 24 bases between them. The CDR3 loop reads CASSARMGRVFRHQPQHF. In DNA form, the CDR3 reads TGTGCCAGCAGTGCCCGTATGGGCAGGGTATTTCGGCATCAGCCCCAGCATTTT.

The chain carries TRBV6-5 and TRBJ2-3, with 7 nucleotides matching TRBD2. Germline loops: CDR1 MNHEY, CDR2 SVGAGI. V was clipped by 7 bases and J by 0 bases; unmatched bases: 7. The CDR3 is 15 residues long. This CDR3 reads CASTQRRGSTDTQYF. The CDR3 nucleotides read TGTGCCAGCACCCAACGGCGGGGGAGCACAGATACGCAGTATTTT.

The chain carries TRBV6-6 and TRBJ1-2, with a tentative D call TRBD1 (5 bases). This CDR3 has 14 amino acids. In germline, CDR1 is MNHNY, CDR2 SVGAGI (reference sequence). Trimming left V 0 bases short and J 5 bases short, with 10 bases between. CDR3 sequence: CASSYSAREYGYTF. The DNA for the CDR3 is TGTGCCAGCAGTTACTCTGCCAGGGAATATGGCTACACCTTC.

The V call is TRBV11-2, the J call TRBJ2-3; TRBD1 agrees at 8 bases. Trimming at V came to 5 bases and at J to 3 bases, leaving 4 bases not matched to a gene. The germline gives CDR1 SGHAT, CDR2 FQNNGV. CDR3 length: 14 residues. The CDR3 bases are TGTGCCAGCAGCGCGGACAGGGCTACAGATACGCAGTATTTT. Translating gives CASSADRATDTQYF.

This clone was observed a handful of times. V gene TRBV29-1 combines with J gene TRBJ1-2; no reliable D call. The V end was cut by 2 bases, the J end by 4 bases, with 11 bases between. The length of the CDR3 is 13 residues. CDR1 is SQVTM, CDR2 ANQGSEA, per germline. This chain's CDR3 is CSVEKESSYGYTF. The DNA for the CDR3 is TGCAGCGTTGAAAAGGAGAGCTCCTATGGCTACACCTTC. The full variable domain, in which reference TRBV29-1 and TRBJ1-2 provide the parts outside the CDR3, is SAVISQKPSRDICQRGTSLTIQCQVDSQVTMMFWYRQQPGQSLTLIATANQGSEATYESGFVIDKFPISRPNLTFSTLTVSNMSPEDSSIYLCSVEKESSYGYTFGSGTRLTVV.

The chain joins TRBV28 to TRBJ1-1; TRBD1 matches at 7 bases. Per germline, CDR1 MDHEN and CDR2 SYDVKM. The CDR3 totals 14 residues. V was clipped by 0 bases and J by 6 bases; unmatched bases: 4. CDR3 in DNA: TGTGCCAGCAGTTTATGGGAGGGGGCGGCTGAAGCTTTCTTT. Its protein is CASSLWEGAAEAFF.

This clone came up a few times. V gene TRBV7-9 combines with J gene TRBJ1-3; 8 bases are a match to TRBD1. Unmatched junction bases numbered 24, after V lost 7 bases and J lost 7 bases. Germline CDR1 and CDR2: SEHNR and FQNEAQ (reference sequence). The CDR3 totals 19 residues. CDR3 in amino acids: CASIKSQGQAAITGNTIYF. DNA for the CDR3: TGTGCCAGCATTAAATCCCAGGGACAGGCGGCTATTACGGGGAACACCATATATTTT.

The CDR3 DNA reads as TGTGCCAGCAGCCTACTAGCGGGGGGGGGAAATGAGCAGTTCTTC. Translated: CASSLLAGGGNEQFF. V and J are TRBV6-6 and TRBJ2-1; 13 nucleotides match TRBD2. The CDR3 runs to 15 residues. The germline V gene encodes CDR1 MNHNY and CDR2 SVGAGI (reference sequence). V was clipped by 6 bases and J by 7 bases; unmatched bases: 6.

The chain combines TRBV5-6 with TRBJ2-5; the match to TRBD2 covers 10 bases. CDR1 is SGHDT and CDR2 is YYEEEE in the germline V gene. The CDR3 is 17 amino acids. V was pared by 4 bases and J by 3 bases, with 12 bases of the junction left unmatched. CDR3 in DNA: TGTGCCAGCAGCCTTCTTGGACTAGCGGATGAAAAAGAGACCCAGTACTTC. It specifies CASSLLGLADEKETQYF.

The V call is TRBV7-2, the J call TRBJ1-6; tentatively, D is TRBD1 (5 bases). The CDR3 is 15 residues long. The germline V gene encodes CDR1 SGHTA and CDR2 FQGNSA. The germline V and J ends were trimmed by 6 bases and 7 bases, with 16 bases remaining between them. The CDR3 region has the DNA TGTGCCAGCAGTCCCGCTCCTCGGGGGAATTCACCCCTCCACTTT. Residues: CASSPAPRGNSPLHF.

V gene TRBV30 combines with J gene TRBJ1-5, with D possibly being TRBD1 (6 bases). The germline V and J ends were trimmed by 2 bases and 9 bases, with 17 bases remaining between them. CDR3 size: 14 residues. Germline V lookup: CDR1 GTSNPN, CDR2 SVGIG (reference sequence). The CDR3 nucleotides read TGTGCCTGGAGTCCAGAGGACAGTTTAAGGCCCCAGCATTTT. This encodes CAWSPEDSLRPQHF.

The rearrangement joins TRBV2 to TRBJ2-3; TRBD2 aligns across 13 bases. V dropped 4 bases and J dropped 2; count of bases not matched to a gene: 9. Germline V gives CDR1 SNHLY, CDR2 FYNNEI. The CDR3 consists of 18 residues. The CDR3 coding sequence is TGTGCCAGCAGTGTTCCCCGAACTAGCGGGGGGGACACAGATACGCAGTATTTT. This translates into CASSVPRTSGGDTDTQYF.

This clone was picked up a small number of times. The CDR3 DNA reads TGTGCCAGCAGCCAGATGAACACTGAAGCTTTCTTT. Translation: CASSQMNTEAFF. The chain carries TRBV6-1 and TRBJ1-1; D is undetermined. With 6 bases removed from V and 0 bases from J, the gap between germline ends came to 5 bases. CDR1 is MNHNS and CDR2 is SASEGT in the germline V gene. CDR3 size: 12 residues.

The table lists this clone with a few counts. V and J are TRBV27 and TRBJ2-7; no definite D call. Germline V lookup: CDR1 MNHEY, CDR2 SMNVEV (reference sequence). The CDR3 has 16 residues. Trimming left V 5 bases short and J 3 bases short, with 20 bases between. CDR3 DNA: TGTGCCAGCAGTGAAAGTCCGACGTCCCCTAGCTACGAGCAGTACTTC. Translation gives CASSESPTSPSYEQYF.

The chain has TRBV7-2 and TRBJ2-2; D not resolved. Germline CDR1 reads SGHTA; CDR2 reads FQGNSA. Trimming took 2 bases from V and 7 from J, leaving 14 bases between them. This CDR3 comprises 15 residues. CDR3 protein: CASSLQYTGLGELFF. The CDR3 bases are TGTGCCAGCAGCTTACAGTATACGGGTCTCGGGGAGCTGTTTTTT.

Regarding this clone: The junction and the germline gene differ at one end; a read error may be behind it. V is TRBV5-5 and J is TRBJ2-3, with a weak D call TRBD2 (5 bases). The CDR3 extends over 16 amino acids. Germline V gene lookup returns CDR1 SGHKS and CDR2 YYEKEE (reference sequence). As DNA, the CDR3 is TGCGCCAGCAGCCTGAGGCAAGGAGGTCGCGCAGATACGCAGTATTTT. Protein product: CASSLRQGGRADTQYF.